The T cell receptor (beta chain) described here comes from a study of T cells in Graves' hyperthyroidism and ophthalmopathy (dated by TCRdb to the late 2010s). Background on the whole study: Peripheral blood samples were taken at the time of initial diagnosis, prior to any treatment. A discovery cohort of roughly 100 patients, 43 with Graves' ophthalmopathy and approximately 60 with stable Graves' hyperthyroidism, was used to find distinguishing TCR V-J signatures. Prospective prediction of ophthalmopathy was tested in an independent validation cohort consisting of 18 hyperthyroidism patients and around 16 patients who later progressed to ophthalmopathy. The approximately 100 discovery patients were randomly split 7:3 into training and test sets. In addition, the study compared T-cell repertoires in thyroid tissue and in blood from about 6 Graves' hyperthyroidism patients. Once sampling was done, hyperthyroidism patients were given methimazole at a starting dose of 30 mg daily, whereas ophthalmopathy patients were given high-dose intravenous methylprednisolone. According to the paper, TCR Vbeta CDR3 sequencing was carried out on some 130 peripheral blood samples, which came from about 45 ophthalmopathy, 75 or so hyperthyroidism and roughly 17 progressor patients. Study-wide findings and limitations: In cross-validation, a model built on a 13 V-J signature told ophthalmopathy apart from stable hyperthyroidism with under 90% sensitivity and roughly 81% specificity, and in testing the same model reached 80%/75%. Blood samples also contained most of the expanded thyroid clonotypes (frequency above 0.001), which suggests that blood repertoires may reflect thyroid immune responses. Sample size was not statistically predetermined, and investigators were not blinded to group allocation. In validation, progression to ophthalmopathy was predicted by the model with roughly 71% sensitivity and roughly 72% specificity, a median of approximately 6.5 months before onset.

V and J are truncated by 0 bases and 7 bases respectively, leaving an intervening sequence of 8 bases. CDR1 and CDR2 are read off the germline V gene as SGHRS and YFSETQ. The CDR3 runs 14 amino acids, cysteine and phenylalanine included. The CDR3 DNA has 42 bases and is translated from base 1. A patient counted as having stable Graves' hyperthyroidism if no progression to ophthalmopathy occurred over 18 months of follow-up. The hyperthyroidism patients were between 18 and 65 years old and newly diagnosed, with a disease duration of less than 2 months. The study excluded patients with uncontrolled infections, other autoimmune diseases, pregnancy or lactation. Diagnoses were established on the basis of clinical symptoms, serum thyroxine and TRAb, thyroid ultrasound, and orbital computed tomography. PBMCs were isolated from roughly 10 ml of fresh peripheral blood by Ficoll-Paque density gradient centrifugation. Trizol reagent was used to extract total RNA, and RNA quality was then checked on an Agilent 2100 Bioanalyzer.

In its sample, this clonotype was seen a few times. Its antigen has not been determined. No base quality information exists; no much larger clone differs at one position. TCR beta CDR3 regions were amplified from RNA transcripts. For the first round of RT-PCR on the TCR CDR3, the HTBI primer set was used together with the Qiagen OneStep RT-PCR kit. Libraries were constructed in a second round of multiplex PCR, after which size selection and purification were carried out. Sequencing of the libraries was done on an Illumina HiSeq2000 using paired-end 100 bp reads. The paper's data handling went like this. SOAPnuke was used to process the raw data, throwing out any read that contained adapters or uncalled bases, had a mean Phred below 15, or lacked an exact constant-primer or identifier match. COPE v1.2.5 was used to merge the high-quality paired reads, and each unique nucleotide sequence was defined as a clonotype. MiTCR v1.1 was used to align clonotypes to the IMGT TRBV, TRBD and TRBJ reference segments. The analysis was restricted to V-J combinations with a frequency above 0.0001, which together covered roughly 99% of the repertoires. A TCS score was defined as the ratio of F50 (clonal expansion) to E x V (chaos), with BLOSUM62-based TCRdist applied between CDR3 peptides within each V-J. Welch's t-statistics and random forest reduced around 550 V-J features to some 14, which were used in a naive Bayes classifier (R e1071). The public reads were run again by TCRdb, first through fastp at Q25 and then through MiXCR, and only productive beta chains were kept. When rows share a CDR3 protein, they turn into one entry using the most common DNA and genes. The V and J calls reflect TCRdb's pipeline rather than the authors' work. This sample lists about 710,000 distinct CDR3 sequences; about 16% were detected once. The ten largest clonotypes hold under 10% of the sample.

Sequenced sample: blood. The chain couples TRBV5-1 to TRBJ1-6, with an unclear D gene assignment. The receptor comes from a man between 18 and 29 years old with Graves' hyperthyroidism. The base sequence is TGCGCCAGCAGCTTGGACGCCGGGAATTCACCCCTCCACTTT. It codes for CASSLDAGNSPLHF.